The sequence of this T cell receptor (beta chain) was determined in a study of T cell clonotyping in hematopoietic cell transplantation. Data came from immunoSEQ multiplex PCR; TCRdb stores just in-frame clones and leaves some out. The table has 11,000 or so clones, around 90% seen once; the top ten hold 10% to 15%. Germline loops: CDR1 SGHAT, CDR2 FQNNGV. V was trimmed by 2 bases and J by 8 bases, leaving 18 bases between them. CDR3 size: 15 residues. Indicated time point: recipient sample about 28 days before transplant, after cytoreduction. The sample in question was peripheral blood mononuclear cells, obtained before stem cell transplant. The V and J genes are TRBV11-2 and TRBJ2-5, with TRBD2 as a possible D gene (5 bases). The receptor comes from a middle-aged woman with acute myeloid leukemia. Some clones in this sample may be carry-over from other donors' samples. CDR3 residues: CASSLSLTSGGTQYF. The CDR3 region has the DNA TGTGCCAGCAGCTTAAGCCTAACATCCGGAGGTACCCAGTACTTC.